The 11 T cell receptor beta chains in this list originate from one sample, sequenced in a study of blood T cell repertoires in COVID-19 (dated by TCRdb to the early 2020s). The library relied on the immunoSEQ multiplex PCR assay. In TCRdb, the immuneACCESS table is reduced to in-frame sequences with V and J assigned. These tables do not hold every clone; where another copy was compared, an unresolved V gene accounts for under half, and the others remain unexplained. The sample table holds some 270,000 clones, of which about 89% were seen once. The biggest ten clones account for less than 2.5% of the sample. The specimen sequenced was peripheral blood. These receptors originate from a man aged 50 to 60 with acute or convalescent COVID-19.

The CDR3 sequence is CASSTTRQGGGYTF. DNA for the CDR3: TGTGCCAGTAGTACCACCCGACAGGGCGGCGGCTACACCTTC. The rearrangement joins TRBV19 to TRBJ1-2; 7 nucleotides line up with TRBD1. The CDR3 is 14 amino acids. Losses at the gene ends were 4 bases for V and 8 bases for J; bases not matched to a gene: 10. CDR1 is LNHDA and CDR2 is SQIVND in the germline V gene (reference sequence).

This rearrangement joins TRBV5-1 to TRBJ1-4; 10 bases agree with TRBD1. The trim removed 4 bases at V and 8 bases at J, leaving 5 bases unmatched. This CDR3 comprises 14 residues. Germline CDR1 reads SGHRS; CDR2 reads YFSETQ. CDR3 bases: TGCGCCAGCAGCAGGGACAGGGGAGAGGAAAAACTGTTTTTT. Its translation: CASSRDRGEEKLFF.

The genes are TRBV19 and TRBJ2-5, with 9 bases matching TRBD1. CDR3 length: 17 residues. Trimming took 1 base from V and 2 from J; bases not matched to a gene: 8. Germline CDR1 and CDR2: LNHDA and SQIVND (reference sequence). Written as DNA, the CDR3 is TGTGCCAGTAGTATAGGGTGGACAGGGGCCGAACAAGAGACCCAGTACTTC. It encodes CASSIGWTGAEQETQYF.

The chain links TRBV9 to TRBJ2-7; 10 nucleotides line up with TRBD2. This CDR3 is 15 amino acids long. CDR1 and CDR2 (germline): SGDLS, YYNGEE. V shed 0 bases, J shed 4 bases, and the junction held 4 bases outside the gene matches. This CDR3 is CASSVGLAGEYEQYF. The CDR3 bases are TGTGCCAGCAGCGTAGGGCTAGCGGGGGAGTACGAGCAGTACTTC. The variable domain in full, completed from reference TRBV9 and TRBJ2-7, reads DSGVTQTPKHLITATGQRVTLRCSPRSGDLSVYWYQQSLDQGLQFLIQYYNGEERAKGNILERFSAQQFPDLHSELNLSSLELGDSALYFCASSVGLAGEYEQYFGPGTRLTVT.

This clone was detected once. The chain couples TRBV5-5 to TRBJ1-2, with D unclear. V was trimmed by 1 base and J by 7 bases, leaving 14 bases between them. Per germline, CDR1 SGHKS and CDR2 YYEKEE (reference sequence). This CDR3 has 14 amino acids. CDR3 region: CASSLPNEGGGYTF. The CDR3 DNA follows: TGTGCCAGCAGCTTGCCCAATGAGGGTGGTGGCTACACCTTC. Supplemented by reference TRBV5-5 and TRBJ1-2, the full variable domain reads DAGVTQSPTHLIKTRGQQVTLRCSPISGHKSVSWYQQVLGQGPQFIFQYYEKEERGRGNFPDRFSARQFPNYSSELNVNALLLGDSALYLCASSLPNEGGGYTFGSGTRLTVV.

The V call is TRBV7-9, the J call TRBJ2-7; D is ambiguous. Germline loops: CDR1 SEHNR, CDR2 FQNEAQ (reference sequence). The length of the CDR3 is 13 residues. V was trimmed by 2 bases and J by 6 bases, leaving 11 bases between them. The CDR3 nucleotides read TGTGCCAGCAGCTTAAACCGAGGCGGCGAGCAGTACTTC. Translation: CASSLNRGGEQYF.

This chain joins TRBV27 and TRBJ2-5; TRBD1 might be the D (5 bases). The CDR3 is made up of 12 amino acids. Germline V gives CDR1 MNHEY, CDR2 SMNVEV (reference sequence). V was trimmed by 5 bases and J by 4 bases, leaving 8 bases between them. This CDR3 is CASSGARETQYF. CDR3 DNA sequence: TGTGCCAGCAGTGGGGCCCGAGAGACCCAGTACTTC.

This chain connects TRBV18 to TRBJ1-2; 10 nucleotides match TRBD1. J lost 4 bases, V lost 3 bases, and 5 bases had no gene match. The V gene's germline CDR1 is KGHSH and CDR2 LQKENI. This CDR3 has 15 amino acids. In DNA, the CDR3 is TGTGCCAGCTCACCGGGGACAGGGGACGGCTATGGCTACACCTTC. Its translation is CASSPGTGDGYGYTF.

This chain connects TRBV7-9 to TRBJ1-2; D is uncertain. The CDR3 runs 14 residues. The germline gives CDR1 SEHNR, CDR2 FQNEAQ (reference sequence). The V end lost 4 bases, the J end lost 4 bases, and 13 bases lay between the germline ends. The CDR3 DNA sequence: TGTGCCAGCAGCTGGAGCGAAGCGACCTATGGCTACACCTTC. This translates into CASSWSEATYGYTF.

This chain uses TRBV30 with TRBJ2-3; D is ambiguous. The V end lost 2 bases, the J end lost 0 bases, and 3 bases lay between the germline ends. Germline V gene data show CDR1 as GTSNPN and CDR2 as SVGIG (reference sequence). The CDR3 extends over 12 amino acids. The CDR3 bases are TGTGCCTGGAGTCTGAGCACAGATACGCAGTATTTT. It encodes CAWSLSTDTQYF.

The chain employs TRBV9 and TRBJ1-3, with D perhaps matching TRBD1 (5 bases). Germline lookup yields CDR1 SGDLS and CDR2 YYNGEE. The V end lost 3 bases, the J end lost 0 bases, and 10 bases lay between the germline ends. This CDR3 is built from 15 residues. DNA of the CDR3: TGTGCCAGCAGCGAGACAGTCCTCTCTGGAAACACCATATATTTT. It is translated as CASSETVLSGNTIYF.